These 17 T cell receptor beta chains share one sample of origin, sequenced in a study of shared clonotypes between healthy human individuals. Profiled with immunoSEQ multiplex PCR; TCRdb holds only in-frame clones, not every one. The sample shows some 2,400,000 clones, around 95% of them seen only once. Sequencing used naive CD4+ T cells sorted from blood. Subset here: CD45RA+ positively selected. Receptors were obtained from a man aged 18 to 30 in good health.

CDR3 in DNA: TGTGCCAGCAGACCCGGGACTATACCCTACGAGCAGTACTTC. It yields the protein CASRPGTIPYEQYF. V and J are TRBV7-2 and TRBJ2-7, with TRBD2 matching over 7 bases. Trimming cost V 6 bases and J 2 bases; bases outside gene matches: 7. Germline lookup yields CDR1 SGHTA and CDR2 FQGNSA. The CDR3 runs to 14 residues.

This sequence joins TRBV19 and TRBJ1-1; the D is unclear. The CDR3 has 11 amino acids. V lost 9 bases and J 11 bases, leaving 16 bases between the germline ends. Germline-derived CDR1 and CDR2 are LNHDA and SQIVND (reference sequence). The CDR3 DNA is TGTGCCAGCACCGGACCTATTGAGGCTTTCTTT. It yields the protein CASTGPIEAFF.

V is TRBV10-2 and J is TRBJ2-6; D uncertain. Trimming took off 6 bases at V and 0 bases at J, with 12 bases between the two ends. The CDR3 consists of 16 residues. The germline CDR1 and CDR2 sequences are WSHSY and SAAADI. The DNA for the CDR3 is TGCGCCAGCAGAGAAACACCAAGCTCTGGGGCCAACGTCCTGACTTTC. Its protein is CASRETPSSGANVLTF.

A remark on this clone: Other DNA sequences in the same sample also yield this CDR3. The rearrangement joins TRBV9 to TRBJ1-2; no clear D gene. The CDR3 is 14 residues long. V was pared by 0 bases and J by 4 bases, with 10 bases between. CDR1 is SGDLS, CDR2 YYNGEE, per germline. CDR3 coding DNA: TGTGCCAGCAGCGTAGAAGTACAGAGCTATGGCTACACCTTC. Its protein is CASSVEVQSYGYTF.

V gene TRBV28 combines with J gene TRBJ2-7; maybe TRBD2 (6 bases). CDR1 and CDR2 from the germline V gene are MDHEN and SYDVKM. The CDR3 sequence is 13 residues long. Trimming took 6 bases from V and 3 from J, leaving 12 bases between them. The chain's CDR3 is CASSREPDYEQYF. The CDR3 nucleotides read TGTGCCAGCAGCCGGGAGCCAGACTACGAGCAGTACTTC.

The chain carries TRBV19 and TRBJ1-1; tentatively, D is TRBD1 (5 bases). The CDR3 runs to 15 residues. Trimming left V 5 bases short and J 3 bases short, with 16 bases between. CDR1 and CDR2 (germline): LNHDA, SQIVND (reference sequence). Here the CDR3 DNA reads TGTGCCAGTAGTCACCCATGGGGACTCTACACTGAAGCTTTCTTT. This codes for CASSHPWGLYTEAFF.

For this clone: This CDR3 is also generated by other DNA sequences in the sample. This chain's CDR3 is CASSEAVSNQPQHF. In DNA, the CDR3 is TGTGCCAGCAGTGAAGCAGTTAGCAATCAGCCCCAGCATTTT. The rearrangement links TRBV6-1 to TRBJ1-5; D not certain. Germline V gene lookup returns CDR1 MNHNS and CDR2 SASEGT. V was cut by 0 bases and J by 0 bases, with 3 bases left in between. The length of the CDR3 is 14 residues.

The chain uses TRBV4-1 and TRBJ2-7; 7 bases are shared with TRBD2. Germline V CDR1 and CDR2: MGHRA, YSYEKL. There are 16 residues in the CDR3. V lost 4 bases and J lost 3; bases outside the gene matches: 12. The CDR3 DNA reads as TGCGCCAGCAGCCCCCTTGGCGGGAGAGTAAGCTACGAGCAGTACTTC. It yields the protein CASSPLGGRVSYEQYF.

The chain employs TRBV11-2 and TRBJ2-7; TRBD2 aligns across 12 bases. V lost 3 bases and J lost 4; bases outside the gene matches: 4. Germline CDR1 reads SGHAT; CDR2 reads FQNNGV. The CDR3 is 15 residues long. CDR3 coding DNA: TGTGCCAGCAGCTTTGTACTAGCGGGAGGATACGAGCAGTACTTC. Amino acid sequence: CASSFVLAGGYEQYF. Drawing the rest from reference TRBV11-2 and TRBJ2-7, the complete variable domain is EAGVAQSPRYKIIEKRQSVAFWCNPISGHATLYWYQQILGQGPKLLIQFQNNGVVDDSQLPKDRFSAERLKGVDSTLKIQPAKLEDSAVYLCASSFVLAGGYEQYFGPGTRLTVT.

This chain joins TRBV7-3 and TRBJ1-1; D uncertain. V was cut by 6 bases and J by 0 bases, with 8 bases left in between. There are 13 residues in the CDR3. Per the germline V gene, CDR1 is SGHTA and CDR2 is FQGTGA. CDR3 sequence (DNA): TGTGCCAGCAGTACGGGCATGAACACTGAAGCTTTCTTT. Translating it yields CASSTGMNTEAFF.

The chain uses TRBV30 and TRBJ1-2; the match to TRBD1 covers 9 bases. This CDR3 region has 13 residues. From germline, CDR1 is GTSNPN and CDR2 SVGIG (reference sequence). The V and J ends lost 1 base and 4 bases, in that order; junction bases with no gene match: 1. CDR3 amino acids: CAWSGQGVYGYTF. CDR3 nucleotides: TGTGCCTGGAGTGGACAGGGGGTCTATGGCTACACCTTC.

The chain joins TRBV2 to TRBJ2-1, with 10 bases fitting TRBD1. The junction had 9 bases not matched to a gene; V was cut back by 6 bases and J by 13 bases. This CDR3 has 13 residues. From germline, CDR1 is SNHLY and CDR2 FYNNEI. In nucleotides, the CDR3 is TGTGCCAGCAGCGACCGGGACAGGGGCCCTCAGTTCTTC. It is translated as CASSDRDRGPQFF.

V and J are TRBV4-2 and TRBJ2-2, with D perhaps being TRBD1 or TRBD2 (5 bases each). Germline lookup yields CDR1 LGHNA and CDR2 YNFKEQ. The CDR3 covers 17 residues. Trimming removed 4 bases from V and 0 bases from J, with 15 bases in between. This CDR3 reads CASSPYRGATNTGELFF. DNA for the CDR3: TGTGCCAGCAGCCCTTATCGAGGGGCCACGAACACCGGGGAGCTGTTTTTT.

This chain joins TRBV6-1 and TRBJ2-2, with TRBD1 as a possible D gene (6 bases). Germline CDR1 is MNHNS and CDR2 is SASEGT. V dropped 3 bases and J dropped 0 bases, with 11 bases sitting between them. There are 16 residues in the CDR3. CDR3 protein: CASSEGTFANTGELFF. The CDR3 DNA is TGTGCCAGCAGTGAGGGGACATTCGCGAACACCGGGGAGCTGTTTTTT.

This chain links TRBV5-4 with TRBJ2-3; the match to TRBD1 covers 11 bases. The ends lost 4 bases at V and 8 bases at J; junction bases unmatched: 12. CDR3 length: 16 amino acids. Germline CDR1 is SGHNT and CDR2 is YYREEE (reference sequence). The CDR3 DNA reads TGTGCCAGCAGCGATCCGGGACAGGGGGTCGTCGGTACGCAGTATTTT. Translated, it gives CASSDPGQGVVGTQYF.

This clone has a handful of counts. The V call is TRBV11-1, the J call TRBJ1-6; no reliable D call. V lost 7 bases, J lost 10 bases, and 11 bases lay in between. Per germline, CDR1 SGHAT and CDR2 FQDESV (reference sequence). This CDR3 has 12 residues. The CDR3: CASNVRESPLHF. The DNA for the CDR3 is TGTGCCAGCAATGTGAGAGAGTCACCCCTCCACTTT.

The rearrangement links TRBV28 to TRBJ2-2; D possibly corresponds to TRBD1 (6 bases). V was cut by 3 bases and J by 2 bases, with 13 bases left in between. This CDR3 has 16 residues. Germline-derived CDR1 and CDR2 are MDHEN and SYDVKM. In DNA form, the CDR3 reads TGTGCCAGCAGTTTGTACAGGGTGCTTAACACCGGGGAGCTGTTTTTT. Translation: CASSLYRVLNTGELFF.